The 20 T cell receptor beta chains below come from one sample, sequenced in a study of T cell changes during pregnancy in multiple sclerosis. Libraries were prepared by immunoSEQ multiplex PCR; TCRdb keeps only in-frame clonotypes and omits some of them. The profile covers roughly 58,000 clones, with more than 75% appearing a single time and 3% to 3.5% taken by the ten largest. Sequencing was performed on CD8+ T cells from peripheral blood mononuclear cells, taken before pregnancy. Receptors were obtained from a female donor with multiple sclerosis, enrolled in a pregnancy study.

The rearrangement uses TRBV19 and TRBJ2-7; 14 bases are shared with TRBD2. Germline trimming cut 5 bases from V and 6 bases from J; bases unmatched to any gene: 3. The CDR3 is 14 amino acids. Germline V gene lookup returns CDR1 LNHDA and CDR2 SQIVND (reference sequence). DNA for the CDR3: TGTGCCAGTAGTCCGGGACTAGCGGGGGCCGAGCAGTACTTC. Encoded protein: CASSPGLAGAEQYF.

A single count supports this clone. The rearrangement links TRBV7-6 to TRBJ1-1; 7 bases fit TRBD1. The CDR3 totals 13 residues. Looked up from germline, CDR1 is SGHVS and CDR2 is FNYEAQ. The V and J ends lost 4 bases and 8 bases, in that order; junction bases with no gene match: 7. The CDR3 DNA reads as TGTGCCAGCAGCTACAACAGGGGTTCGGAAGCTTTCTTT. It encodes CASSYNRGSEAFF.

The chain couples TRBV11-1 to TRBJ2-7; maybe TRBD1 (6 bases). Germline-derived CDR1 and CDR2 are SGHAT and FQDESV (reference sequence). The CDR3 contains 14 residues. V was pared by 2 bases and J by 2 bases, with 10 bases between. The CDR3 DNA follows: TGTGCCAGCAGCTTACTCAGGGGTCCCTACGAGCAGTACTTC. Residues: CASSLLRGPYEQYF.

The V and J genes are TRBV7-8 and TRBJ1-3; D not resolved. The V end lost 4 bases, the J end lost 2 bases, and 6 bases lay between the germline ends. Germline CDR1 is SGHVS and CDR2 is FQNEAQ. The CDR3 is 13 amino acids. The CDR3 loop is CASSSTTGNTIYF. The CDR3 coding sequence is TGTGCCAGCAGCTCCACAACTGGAAACACCATATATTTT.

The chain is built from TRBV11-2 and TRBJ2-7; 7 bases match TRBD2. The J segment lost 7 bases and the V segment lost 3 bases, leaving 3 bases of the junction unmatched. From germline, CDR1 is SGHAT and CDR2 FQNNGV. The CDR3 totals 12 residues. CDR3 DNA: TGTGCCAGCAGCTTCGGTAGCGGGGAGCAGTACTTC. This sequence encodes CASSFGSGEQYF.

The CDR3 DNA reads TGTGCCAGCAGGGCGGGGGCAGGTAATTCACCCCTCCACTTT. Protein product: CASRAGAGNSPLHF. V is TRBV9 and J is TRBJ1-6; perhaps TRBD1 as D (6 bases). This CDR3 spans 14 amino acids. V was pared by 5 bases and J by 6 bases, with 12 bases between. Germline V lookup: CDR1 SGDLS, CDR2 YYNGEE.

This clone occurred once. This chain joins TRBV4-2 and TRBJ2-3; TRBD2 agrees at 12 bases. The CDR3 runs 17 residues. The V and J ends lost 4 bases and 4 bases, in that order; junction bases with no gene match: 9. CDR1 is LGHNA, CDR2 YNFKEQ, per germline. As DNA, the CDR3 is TGTGCCAGCAGCCCCAAGGGAAGACTAGCGGGGGCAGATACGCAGTATTTT. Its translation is CASSPKGRLAGADTQYF.

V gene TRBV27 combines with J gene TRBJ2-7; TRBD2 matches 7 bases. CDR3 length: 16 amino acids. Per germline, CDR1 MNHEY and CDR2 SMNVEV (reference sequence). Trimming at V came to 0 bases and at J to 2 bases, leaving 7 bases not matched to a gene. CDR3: CASSLSKRGYAYEQYF. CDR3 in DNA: TGTGCCAGCAGTTTATCGAAGCGGGGTTACGCCTACGAGCAGTACTTC.

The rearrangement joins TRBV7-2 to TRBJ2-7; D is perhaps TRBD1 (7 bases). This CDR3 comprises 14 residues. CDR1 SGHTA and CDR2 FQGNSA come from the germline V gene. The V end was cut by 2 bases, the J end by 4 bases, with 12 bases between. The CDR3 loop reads CASSLQGGRYEQYF. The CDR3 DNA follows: TGTGCCAGCAGCTTACAGGGGGGCAGGTACGAGCAGTACTTC.

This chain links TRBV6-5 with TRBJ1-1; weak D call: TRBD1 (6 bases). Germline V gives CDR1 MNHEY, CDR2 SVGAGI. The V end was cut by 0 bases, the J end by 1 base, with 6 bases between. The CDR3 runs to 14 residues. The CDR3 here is CASSYSTGNTEAFF. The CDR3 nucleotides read TGTGCCAGCAGTTACTCGACAGGGAACACTGAAGCTTTCTTT.

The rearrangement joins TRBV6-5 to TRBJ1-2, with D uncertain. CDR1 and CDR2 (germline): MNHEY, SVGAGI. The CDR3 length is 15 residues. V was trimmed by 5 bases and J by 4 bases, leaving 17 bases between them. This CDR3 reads CASSPRVLSSYGYTF. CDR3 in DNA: TGTGCCAGCAGTCCCCGGGTTCTGTCTTCCTATGGCTACACCTTC.

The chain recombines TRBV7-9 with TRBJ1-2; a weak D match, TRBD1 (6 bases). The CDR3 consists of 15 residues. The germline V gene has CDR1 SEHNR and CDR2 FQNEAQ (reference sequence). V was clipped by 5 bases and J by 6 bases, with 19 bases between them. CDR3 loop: CASSNGQPQLNGYTF. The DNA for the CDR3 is TGTGCCAGCAGCAATGGACAGCCACAGCTTAATGGCTACACCTTC.

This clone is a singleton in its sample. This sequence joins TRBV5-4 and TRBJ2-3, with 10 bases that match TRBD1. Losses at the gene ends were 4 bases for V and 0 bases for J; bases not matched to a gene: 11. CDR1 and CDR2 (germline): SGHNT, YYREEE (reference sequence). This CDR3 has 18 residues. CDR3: CASSPITGQGKSTDTQYF. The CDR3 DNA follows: TGTGCCAGCAGCCCAATTACGGGACAGGGGAAAAGCACAGATACGCAGTATTTT.

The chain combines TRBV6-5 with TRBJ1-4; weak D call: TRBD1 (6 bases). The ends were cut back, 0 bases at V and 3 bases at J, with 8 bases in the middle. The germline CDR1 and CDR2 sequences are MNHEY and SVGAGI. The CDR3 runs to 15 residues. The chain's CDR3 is CASSYSPGANEKLFF. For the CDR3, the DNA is TGTGCCAGCAGTTACTCGCCAGGGGCTAATGAAAAACTGTTTTTT.

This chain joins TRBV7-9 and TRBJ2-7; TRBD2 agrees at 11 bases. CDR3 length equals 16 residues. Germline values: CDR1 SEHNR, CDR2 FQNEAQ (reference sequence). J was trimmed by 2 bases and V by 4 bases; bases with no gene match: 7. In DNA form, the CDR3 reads TGTGCCAGCAGCTCTAGCGGGGGGTTGTTGACCTACGAGCAGTACTTC. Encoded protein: CASSSSGGLLTYEQYF.

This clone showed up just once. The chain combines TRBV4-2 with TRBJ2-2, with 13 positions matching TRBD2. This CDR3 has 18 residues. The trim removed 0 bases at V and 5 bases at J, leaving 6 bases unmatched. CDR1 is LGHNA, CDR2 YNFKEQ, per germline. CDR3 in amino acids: CASSQELAGGPETGELFF. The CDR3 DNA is TGTGCCAGCAGCCAAGAACTAGCGGGGGGGCCGGAAACCGGGGAGCTGTTTTTT.

CDR3 protein: CASSEAGGIISYEQYF. CDR3 nucleotide sequence: TGTGCCAGCAGTGAAGCGGGGGGAATAATTTCCTACGAGCAGTACTTC. The chain combines TRBV6-1 with TRBJ2-7, with D perhaps matching TRBD2 (6 bases). V was cut by 0 bases and J by 1 base, with 13 bases left in between. CDR3 length: 16 amino acids. The germline gives CDR1 MNHNS, CDR2 SASEGT.

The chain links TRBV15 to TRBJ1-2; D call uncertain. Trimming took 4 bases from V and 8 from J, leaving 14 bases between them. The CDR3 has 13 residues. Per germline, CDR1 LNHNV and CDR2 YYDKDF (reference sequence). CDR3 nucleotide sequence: TGTGCCACCAGCACCCGACAAGCGGCGGGCTACACCTTC. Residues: CATSTRQAAGYTF.

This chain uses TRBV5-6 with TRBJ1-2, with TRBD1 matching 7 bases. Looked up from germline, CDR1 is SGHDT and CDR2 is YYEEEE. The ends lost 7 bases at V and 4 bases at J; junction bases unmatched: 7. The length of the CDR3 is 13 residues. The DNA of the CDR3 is TGTGCCAGCCGACAGGGCGGGGCCTATGGCTACACCTTC. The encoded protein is CASRQGGAYGYTF. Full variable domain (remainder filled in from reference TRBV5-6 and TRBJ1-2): DAGVTQSPTHLIKTRGQQVTLRCSPKSGHDTVSWYQQALGQGPQFIFQYYEEEERQRGNFPDRFSGHQFPNYSSELNVNALLLGDSALYLCASRQGGAYGYTFGSGTRLTVV.

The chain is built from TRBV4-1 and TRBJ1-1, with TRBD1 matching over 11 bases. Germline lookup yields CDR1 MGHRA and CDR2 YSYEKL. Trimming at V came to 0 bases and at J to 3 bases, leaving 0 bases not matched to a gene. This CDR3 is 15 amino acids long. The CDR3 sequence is CASSQEGQGDTEAFF. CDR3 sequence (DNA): TGCGCCAGCAGCCAAGAGGGACAGGGGGACACTGAAGCTTTCTTT.